This entry is about one T cell receptor (beta chain). The antigen this receptor binds is unknown. No base-level quality is on record; no much larger clone is a single base apart. Library preparation employed the immunoSEQ multiplex PCR assay. TCRdb re-hosts the immuneACCESS table, in-frame sequences only. Its copies lack some clones; in the studies checked, an unresolved V gene accounts for under half of them, and the cause for the rest is not known. The sample table contains about 130,000 clones; only one count was recorded for 92% of them. The leading ten clones occupy 2% to 2.5% of the sample. These data come from a study of control samples from healthy donors and cancer patients (dated by TCRdb to the early 2020s). Via the germline V gene, CDR1 is MDHEN and CDR2 SYDVKM. Trimmed from V: 6 bases; trimmed from J: 7 bases; junction bases lacking a gene match: 6. The CDR3 has 13 amino acids, counting the end cysteine and phenylalanine. CDR3 DNA is the only sequence kept; it has 39 bases, read in frame from the first base.

The sequencing sample was made of blood. The receptor chain draws on TRBV28 and TRBJ2-1; 7 of the junction bases match TRBD1. This clonotype was obtained from a woman between 50 and 59 years old in good health. Here is the DNA: TGTGCCAGCAGCTTGACGACAGGGAATGAGCAGTTCTTC. This yields the protein CASSLTTGNEQFF. The entire variable domain, with the stretches around the CDR3 drawn from the reference TRBV28 and TRBJ2-1 proteins, is DVKVTQSSRYLVKRTGEKVFLECVQDMDHENMFWYRQDPGLGLRLIYFSYDVKMKEKGDIPEGYSVSREKKERFSLILESASTNQTSMYLCASSLTTGNEQFFGPGTRLTVL.